This paragraph covers one T cell receptor beta chain sequence. Antigen: not known. A read error may explain this, as a much larger clone is one base away. The CDR3 does not close with the conserved phenylalanine or tryptophan, likely indicating a read error. The sample originates from a study of T cells in Graves' hyperthyroidism and ophthalmopathy. Study background: Staff took peripheral blood when the initial diagnosis was made, before any treatment began.

V shed 0 bases and J shed 2 bases, with 7 bases lying between them. Germline CDR1 and CDR2: SEHNR and FQNEAQ (reference sequence). The length of the CDR3 is 14 residues. Newly diagnosed patients aged 18 to 65 had hyperthyroidism of under 2 months' duration. Points from the study as a whole: Most thyroid-expanded clonotypes above 0.001 were also found in blood.

Amplified TCR beta CDR3 regions came from RNA transcripts. The HTBI primer set served for first-round RT-PCR of the TCR CDR3. In TCRdb, the multiplex PCR reads were re-called with MiXCR into one record per CDR3 protein. The sample shows around 760,000 distinct CDR3 sequences, 30% to 40% of them seen only once. V usage is TRBV7-9 and J usage is TRBJ1-2; maybe TRBD1 (6 bases). The origin of this receptor is a woman aged 40 to 50 with Graves' hyperthyroidism. Sequenced sample: blood. The CDR3 reads CASSLATGNYGYTL. The CDR3, as DNA: TGTGCCAGCAGCTTAGCGACAGGAAACTATGGCTACACCCTC.